These T cell receptor beta chains were read from a single sample in a study of T cell repertoires in cytomegalovirus infection. TCRdb ran MiXCR on the reads and lists one entry per CDR3 protein. In the table there are more than 90,000 distinct CDR3 sequences, 10% of which are singletons. These receptors' antigens are unknown. The sequenced sample was PBMCs, sequenced either directly or after in vitro stimulation (not recorded which). All receptors come from a human donor in good health (CMV status not recorded). Some clones in this sample may be carry-over from other donors' samples. The conserved cysteine and the conserved F or W are not part of the CDR3 here. Fields, in order: V gene, J gene, CDR3 length, CDR3 protein.

TRBV6-2/TRBV6-3	TRBJ2-2	11	ASSYPNTGELF
TRBV28	TRBJ2-7	15	ASSQSTSGRSLYEQY
TRBV7-2	TRBJ2-1	13	ASRPISSGSNEQF
TRBV6-5	TRBJ2-2	13	ASSSDSFSTGELF
TRBV24-1	TRBJ2-3	17	ATSDPSSPRGFLTDTQY
TRBV14	TRBJ2-3	12	ASSLGVMGDTQY
TRBV6-6	TRBJ2-4	14	ASRAQGVGAKNIQY
TRBV28	TRBJ1-1	13	ASSDTLGGNTEAF
TRBV11-2	TRBJ2-3	13	ASSPRALAGVTQY
TRBV6-5	TRBJ1-4	13	ASRPGTFPGEKLF
TRBV12-3/TRBV12-4	TRBJ1-1	12	ASRKTGANTEAF
TRBV7-6	TRBJ2-1	13	ASEDGKSSYNEQF
TRBV19	TRBJ2-3	13	ASSLLAVSTDTQY
TRBV4-1	TRBJ1-2	17	ASSQEWDRGRAMVYGYT
TRBV11-3	TRBJ2-3	14	ASSPRGAGGTDTQY
TRBV28	TRBJ1-5	17	ASTFSDSRSTYGNQPQH
TRBV5-1	TRBJ1-1	10	ASSLDSRGAF
TRBV12-3/TRBV12-4	TRBJ2-1	14	ASRPPQLAVNNEQF
TRBV6-1	TRBJ2-1	13	ATGGGGASYNEQF
TRBV7-2	TRBJ1-5	13	ASSNHGGSNQPQH
TRBV28	TRBJ2-1	14	ASSLTGTTLTDEQF
TRBV7-2	TRBJ1-1	12	ASSLNPANTEAF
TRBV6-1	TRBJ2-1	14	AATGFSGTGYNEQF
TRBV11-2	TRBJ1-6	14	ASSLDQAVYNSPLH
TRBV2	TRBJ2-3	13	ASSGQVRSADTQY
TRBV5-6	TRBJ1-1	13	ASSGSRQIPTEAF
TRBV20-1	TRBJ1-2	13	SARDNPGLNYGYT
TRBV7-2	TRBJ1-5	12	ASSFAGAHQPQH
TRBV12-3/TRBV12-4	TRBJ1-6	10	ASSFWNSPLH
TRBV24-1	TRBJ2-1	12	ATSSSSSYNEQF
TRBV7-2	TRBJ2-7	12	ASSLHGSSYEQY
TRBV6-6	TRBJ2-1	14	ASSYPRASGYNEQF
TRBV4-1	TRBJ2-2	14	ASSQAGLTNTGELF
TRBV11-3	TRBJ2-3	11	ASSGDSTDTQY
TRBV7-2	TRBJ2-3	10	ASSLVRHTQY
TRBV7-6	TRBJ2-5	13	ASSLGTIEQETQY
TRBV4-1	TRBJ2-7	14	ASSQAAGTGSYEQY
TRBV7-2	TRBJ1-5	12	ASSRTGRNQPQH
TRBV7-2	TRBJ1-6	13	ASSFDSDYNSPLH
TRBV27	TRBJ1-5	14	ASSHLPDRGNQPQH
TRBV5-1	TRBJ2-5	11	ASKRGGGETQY
TRBV9	TRBJ2-1	10	ASSVGANEQF
TRBV2	TRBJ1-1	13	ASSEERAQGTEAF
TRBV7-2	TRBJ2-5	17	ASSLVLAGGRTTQETQY
TRBV30	TRBJ1-4	11	AWSVGVAEKLF
TRBV7-2	TRBJ1-2	12	ASSADRVGDGYT
TRBV6-2/TRBV6-3	TRBJ2-3	9	ASSYPSGQY
TRBV12-3/TRBV12-4	TRBJ1-3	11	ASSFQRGNTIY
TRBV7-9	TRBJ2-7	11	ASSSERTYEQY
TRBV20-1	TRBJ2-7	12	SALGQGNSYEQY
TRBV12-3/TRBV12-4	TRBJ1-1	12	ASSLASANTEAF
TRBV5-1	TRBJ1-1	13	ASSMAPGGTTEAF
TRBV28	TRBJ2-1	12	ASSSSGRKGEQC
TRBV6-5	TRBJ2-3	11	ASSLQGPDTQY
TRBV7-9	TRBJ2-1	12	ASSSWTGHNEQF